The 17 T cell receptor beta chains below come from one sample, sequenced in a study of CD8 T cells in Susac syndrome. RNA amounts of 0.5 to 1 ug underwent reverse transcription with random hexamers. TCRdb ran MiXCR on the immunoSEQ multiplex PCR reads and lists one entry per CDR3 protein. The sample consists of fewer than 300,000 distinct CDR3 sequences, around 84% of them appearing once. The sample taken for sequencing was CD8+ T cells from PBMCs. The source of these receptors is a human donor with multiple sclerosis.

The V call is TRBV5-6, the J call TRBJ1-4; the D is unclear. Germline V CDR1 and CDR2: SGHDT, YYEEEE. This CDR3 has 15 residues. V was trimmed by 4 bases and J by 3 bases, leaving 13 bases between them. DNA for the CDR3: TGTGCCAGCAGCGCCTCAGCGGCCTCTAATGAAAAACTGTTTTTT. Amino acid sequence: CASSASAASNEKLFF.

The genes are TRBV27 and TRBJ2-3; maybe TRBD2 (5 bases). This CDR3 is built from 16 residues. V dropped 4 bases and J dropped 4 bases, with 18 bases sitting between them. Germline CDR1 MNHEY, CDR2 SMNVEV (reference sequence). The CDR3 is CASSSSPRGDADTQYF. CDR3 nucleotide sequence: TGTGCCAGCAGTTCTTCCCCCCGGGGTGATGCAGATACGCAGTATTTT.

V is TRBV9 and J is TRBJ2-7, with D hard to call. The V and J ends lost 0 bases and 3 bases respectively, with 10 bases between them. The germline gives CDR1 SGDLS, CDR2 YYNGEE. The CDR3 consists of 14 residues. The CDR3 sequence is CASSVDSSNYEQYF. The CDR3 coding sequence is TGTGCCAGCAGCGTAGACTCGTCAAACTACGAGCAGTACTTC.

The J gene is TRBJ1-5, the V gene TRBV28; the D gene is possibly TRBD1 (5 bases). There are 16 residues in the CDR3. Germline CDR1 is MDHEN and CDR2 is SYDVKM. V dropped 5 bases and J dropped 0 bases, with 14 bases sitting between them. The CDR3 coding sequence is TGTGCCAGCAGTCGGGGCGCCGCTAATAGCAATCAGCCCCAGCATTTT. This gives the protein CASSRGAANSNQPQHF.

The gene calls are TRBV19 and TRBJ1-5, with TRBD1 matching over 9 bases. The CDR3 totals 15 residues. The V gene end was trimmed by 5 bases and the J gene end by 6 bases; junction bases not matched to a gene: 8. CDR1 is LNHDA and CDR2 is SQIVND in the germline V gene (reference sequence). The CDR3 protein is CASSRDREGSQPQHF. The CDR3 coding sequence is TGTGCCAGTAGTCGGGACAGGGAGGGCAGTCAGCCCCAGCATTTT.

The chain combines TRBV5-6 with TRBJ2-1; no reliable D call. Between the trimmed V and J ends, which lost 0 bases and 4 bases, there was a span of 8 bases. Germline values: CDR1 SGHDT, CDR2 YYEEEE. The CDR3 is made up of 14 amino acids. The CDR3 DNA follows: TGTGCCAGCAGCTTGGGCCGTTCATACAATGAGCAGTTCTTC. It specifies CASSLGRSYNEQFF.

This clonotype was counted once. The junction does not match germline at one end; this may be a read error. The chain has TRBV2 and TRBJ1-2, with TRBD1 as a possible D gene (6 bases). CDR3 length equals 14 residues. Germline V gene data show CDR1 as SNHLY and CDR2 as FYNNEI. The CDR3 loop reads CASRMTGLFYGYIF. The CDR3 DNA reads TGTGCCAGCAGAATGACAGGACTGTTCTATGGCTACATCTTC.

The chain joins TRBV4-1 to TRBJ2-1; no definite D call. Germline V gene sequence: CDR1 MGHRA, CDR2 YSYEKL. This CDR3 is 17 amino acids long. V gave up 3 bases and J gave up 4 bases, with 19 bases separating them. The CDR3 sequence is CASSQEQLVWGYNEQFF. CDR3 sequence (DNA): TGCGCCAGCAGCCAGGAACAGCTAGTTTGGGGATACAATGAGCAGTTCTTC.

This rearrangement joins TRBV2 to TRBJ2-3; D is unresolved. Germline V gene lookup returns CDR1 SNHLY and CDR2 FYNNEI. The CDR3 spans 11 residues. Trimming took 4 bases from V and 14 from J, leaving 13 bases between them. This CDR3 is CASSGGRPWYF. For the CDR3, the DNA is TGTGCCAGCAGTGGGGGAAGGCCTTGGTATTTT.

V usage is TRBV2 and J usage is TRBJ1-5, with 9 nucleotides matching TRBD1. After removal of 3 bases from V and 6 bases from J, the junction contained 6 bases not matched to a gene. This CDR3 has 15 residues. CDR1 is SNHLY and CDR2 is FYNNEI in the germline V gene. The CDR3 region has the DNA TGTGCCAGCAGTGAGTGGACAGGGGAGGGTCAGCCCCAGCATTTT. Amino acids: CASSEWTGEGQPQHF.

CDR3 sequence (DNA): TGTGCCAGCTCCCCTCCGATAAACTACGAGCAGTACTTC. Its protein is CASSPPINYEQYF. This rearrangement joins TRBV28 to TRBJ2-7; D unclear. Germline CDR1 MDHEN, CDR2 SYDVKM. Trimming cost V 8 bases and J 3 bases, with 14 bases left between them. CDR3 length: 13 residues. The entire variable domain, with the rest obtained from reference TRBV28 and TRBJ2-7, is as follows: DVKVTQSSRYLVKRTGEKVFLECVQDMDHENMFWYRQDPGLGLRLIYFSYDVKMKEKGDIPEGYSVSREKKERFSLILESASTNQTSMYLCASSPPINYEQYFGPGTRLTVT.

The V and J genes are TRBV9 and TRBJ2-7, with 8 bases identical to TRBD2. The trim removed 0 bases at V and 5 bases at J, leaving 7 bases unmatched. CDR3 length equals 15 residues. Looked up from germline, CDR1 is SGDLS and CDR2 is YYNGEE. CDR3 protein: CASSVDGRASNEQYF. The DNA of the CDR3 is TGTGCCAGCAGCGTAGACGGGAGGGCAAGTAACGAGCAGTACTTC.

The chain is built from TRBV6-5 and TRBJ1-1; 8 bases fit TRBD1. Looked up from germline, CDR1 is MNHEY and CDR2 is SVGAGI. There are 16 residues in the CDR3. V was pared by 4 bases and J by 2 bases, with 9 bases of the junction left unmatched. The CDR3 coding sequence is TGTGCCAGCAGTTCCCCGGGACAGGAGACCAACACTGAAGCTTTCTTT. Encoded protein: CASSSPGQETNTEAFF.

The chain joins TRBV6-2 or TRBV6-3 to TRBJ2-7; D is unclear. This CDR3 contains 14 residues. V lost 7 bases and J 2 bases, leaving 15 bases between the germline ends. From germline, CDR1 is MNHEY and CDR2 SVGEGT. The CDR3 loop reads CASISDLKPYEQYF. In DNA, the CDR3 is TGTGCCAGCATTTCCGACCTGAAGCCCTACGAGCAGTACTTC.

The V gene is TRBV28, the J gene TRBJ2-5; the D gene is possibly TRBD1 (6 bases). CDR1 is MDHEN and CDR2 is SYDVKM in the germline V gene. V was clipped by 5 bases and J by 5 bases, with 21 bases between them. This CDR3 is built from 16 residues. In DNA form, the CDR3 reads TGTGCCAGCAGTGCCGTCCGGGACATAGGCGGGGAGACCCAGTACTTC. Encoded protein: CASSAVRDIGGETQYF.

This chain joins TRBV28 and TRBJ1-2, with D possibly being TRBD1 (6 bases). V lost 5 bases and J 4 bases, leaving 26 bases between the germline ends. CDR3 length equals 18 residues. From germline, CDR1 is MDHEN and CDR2 SYDVKM. The CDR3 DNA reads TGTGCCAGCAGTCCCACTCTTCGGGAGGGGGGAATCCGCTATGGCTACACCTTC. Its translation is CASSPTLREGGIRYGYTF.

The J gene is TRBJ2-7, the V gene TRBV28; D is uncertain. The CDR3 is made up of 13 amino acids. V lost 6 bases and J lost 4, with 13 bases in between. Germline CDR1 is MDHEN and CDR2 is SYDVKM. CDR3 nucleotide sequence: TGTGCCAGCAGATTTGAACTACGATACGAGCAGTACTTC. Encoded protein: CASRFELRYEQYF.